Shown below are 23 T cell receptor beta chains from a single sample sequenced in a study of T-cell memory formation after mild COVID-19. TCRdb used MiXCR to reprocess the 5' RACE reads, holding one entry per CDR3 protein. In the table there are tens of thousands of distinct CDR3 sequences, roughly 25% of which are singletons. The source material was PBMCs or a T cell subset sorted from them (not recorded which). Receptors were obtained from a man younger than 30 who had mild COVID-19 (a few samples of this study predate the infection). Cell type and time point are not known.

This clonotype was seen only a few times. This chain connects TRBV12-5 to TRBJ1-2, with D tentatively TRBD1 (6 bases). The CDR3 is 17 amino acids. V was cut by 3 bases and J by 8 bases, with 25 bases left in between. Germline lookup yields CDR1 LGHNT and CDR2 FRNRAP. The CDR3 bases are TGTGCTAGTGGTTTTAGCACTACAGGGATAAAGATGGAAGGCTACACCTTC. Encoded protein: CASGFSTTGIKMEGYTF.

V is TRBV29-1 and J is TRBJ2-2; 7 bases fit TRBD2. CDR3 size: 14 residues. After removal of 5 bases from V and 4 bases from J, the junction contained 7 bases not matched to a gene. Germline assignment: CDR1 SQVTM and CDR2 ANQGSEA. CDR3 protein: CSVQKRGPTGELFF. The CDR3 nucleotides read TGCAGCGTTCAGAAGCGGGGCCCCACCGGGGAGCTGTTTTTT.

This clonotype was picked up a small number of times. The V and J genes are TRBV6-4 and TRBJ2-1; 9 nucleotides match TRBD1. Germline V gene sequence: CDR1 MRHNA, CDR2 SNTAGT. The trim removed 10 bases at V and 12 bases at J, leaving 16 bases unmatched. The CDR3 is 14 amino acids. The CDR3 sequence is CATRRTDRGLVQFF. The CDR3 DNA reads TGTGCCACCAGACGGACGGACAGGGGATTAGTGCAGTTCTTC.

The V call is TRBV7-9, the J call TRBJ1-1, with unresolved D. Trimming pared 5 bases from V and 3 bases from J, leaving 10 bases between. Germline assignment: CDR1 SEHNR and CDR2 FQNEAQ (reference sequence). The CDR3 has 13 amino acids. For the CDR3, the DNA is TGTGCCAGCAGCCGACAAGATTACACTGAAGCTTTCTTT. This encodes CASSRQDYTEAFF. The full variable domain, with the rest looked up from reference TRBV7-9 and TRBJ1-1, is DTGVSQNPRHKITKRGQNVTFRCDPISEHNRLYWYRQTLGQGPEFLTYFQNEAQLEKSRLLSDRFSAERPKGSFSTLEIQRTEQGDSAMYLCASSRQDYTEAFFGQGTRLTVV.

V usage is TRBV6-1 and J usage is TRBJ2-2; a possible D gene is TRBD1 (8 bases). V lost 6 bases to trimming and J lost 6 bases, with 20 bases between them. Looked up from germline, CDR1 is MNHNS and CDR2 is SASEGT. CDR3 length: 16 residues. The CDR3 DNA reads TGTGCCAGCAGGGCGGGGGACAGGCCCTACTCCGGGGAGCTGTTTTTT. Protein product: CASRAGDRPYSGELFF.

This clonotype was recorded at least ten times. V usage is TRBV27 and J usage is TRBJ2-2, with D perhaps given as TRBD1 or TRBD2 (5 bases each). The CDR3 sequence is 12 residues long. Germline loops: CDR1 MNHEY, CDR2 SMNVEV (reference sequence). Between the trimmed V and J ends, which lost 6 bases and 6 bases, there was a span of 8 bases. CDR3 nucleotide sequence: TGTGCCAGCAGCTGGGGGTCCGGGGAGCTGTTTTTT. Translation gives CASSWGSGELFF.

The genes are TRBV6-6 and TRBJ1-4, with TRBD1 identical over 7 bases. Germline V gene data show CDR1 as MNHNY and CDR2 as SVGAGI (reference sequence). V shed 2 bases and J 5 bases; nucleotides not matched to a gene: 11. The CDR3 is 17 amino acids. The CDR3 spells CASSYTQGGSKNEKLFF. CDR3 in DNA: TGTGCCAGCAGTTACACACAAGGGGGCTCCAAAAATGAAAAACTGTTTTTT.

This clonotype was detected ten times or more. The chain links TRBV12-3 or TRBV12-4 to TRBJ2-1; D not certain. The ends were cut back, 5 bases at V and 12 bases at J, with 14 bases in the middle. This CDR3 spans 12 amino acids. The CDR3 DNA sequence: TGTGCCAGCAGTCCTCTCGGGTGGACGCAGTTCTTC. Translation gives CASSPLGWTQFF.

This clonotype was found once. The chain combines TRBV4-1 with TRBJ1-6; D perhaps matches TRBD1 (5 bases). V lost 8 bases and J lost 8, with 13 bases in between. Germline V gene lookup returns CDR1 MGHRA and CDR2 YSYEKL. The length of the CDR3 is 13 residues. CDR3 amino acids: CASSRGFDSPLHF. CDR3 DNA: TGCGCCAGCTCCCGGGGGTTTGATTCACCCCTCCACTTT.

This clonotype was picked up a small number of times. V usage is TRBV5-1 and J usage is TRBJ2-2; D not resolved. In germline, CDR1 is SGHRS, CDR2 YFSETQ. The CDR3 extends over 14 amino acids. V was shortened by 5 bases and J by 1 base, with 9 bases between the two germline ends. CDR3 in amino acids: CASSGRRNTGELFF. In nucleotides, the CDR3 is TGCGCCAGCAGTGGCAGACGGAACACCGGGGAGCTGTTTTTT.

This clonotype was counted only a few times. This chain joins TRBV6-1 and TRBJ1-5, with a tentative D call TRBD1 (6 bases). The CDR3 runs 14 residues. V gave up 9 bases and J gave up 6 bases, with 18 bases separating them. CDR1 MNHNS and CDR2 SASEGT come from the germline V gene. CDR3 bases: TGTGCCAGTCACCACCTCAGGGGAGGTCAGCCCCAGCATTTT. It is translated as CASHHLRGGQPQHF.

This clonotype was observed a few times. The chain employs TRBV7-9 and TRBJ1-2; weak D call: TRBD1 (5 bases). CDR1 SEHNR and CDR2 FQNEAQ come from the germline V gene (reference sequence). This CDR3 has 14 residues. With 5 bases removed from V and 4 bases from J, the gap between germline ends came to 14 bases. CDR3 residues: CASSASAGPYGYTF. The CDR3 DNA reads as TGTGCCAGCAGCGCTAGTGCAGGGCCCTATGGCTACACCTTC.

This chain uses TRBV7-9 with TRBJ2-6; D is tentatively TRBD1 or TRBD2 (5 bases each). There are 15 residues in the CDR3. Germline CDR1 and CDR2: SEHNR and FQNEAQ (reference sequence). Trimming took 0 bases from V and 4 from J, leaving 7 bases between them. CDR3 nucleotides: TGTGCCAGCAGCTTAGCAGGGACCGGGGCCAACGTCCTGACTTTC. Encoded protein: CASSLAGTGANVLTF.

CDR3 nucleotide sequence: TGCAGTGCTCTAAGCCGACAGGGTGATGGCTACACCTTC. It is translated as CSALSRQGDGYTF. The chain has TRBV20-1 and TRBJ1-2; 7 bases align to TRBD1. The CDR3 has 13 residues. V dropped 5 bases and J dropped 6; count of bases not matched to a gene: 9. Germline assignment: CDR1 DFQATT and CDR2 SNEGSKA (reference sequence).

The CDR3 sequence is CASSQYHNEQFF. As DNA, the CDR3 is TGCGCCAGCAGCCAATATCACAATGAGCAGTTCTTC. The chain has TRBV4-3 and TRBJ2-1; D gene uncertain. From germline, CDR1 is LGHNA and CDR2 YSLEER. The CDR3 spans 12 residues. Trimming took off 2 bases at V and 5 bases at J, with 4 bases between the two ends.

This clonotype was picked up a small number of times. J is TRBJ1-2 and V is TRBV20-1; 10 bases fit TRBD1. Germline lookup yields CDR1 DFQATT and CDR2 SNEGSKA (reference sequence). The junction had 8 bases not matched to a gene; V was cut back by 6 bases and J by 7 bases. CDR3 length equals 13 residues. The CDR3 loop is CSAEGQGLGGYTF. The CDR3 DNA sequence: TGCAGTGCGGAGGGACAGGGGCTAGGTGGCTACACCTTC.

Written as DNA, the CDR3 is TGCGCCAGCAGCCAAGTCCCAGACCCTATTCTCTCTGGAAACACCATATATTTT. This gives the protein CASSQVPDPILSGNTIYF. V and J are TRBV4-3 and TRBJ1-3; no definite D call. V dropped 1 base and J dropped 0 bases, with 16 bases sitting between them. Germline values: CDR1 LGHNA, CDR2 YSLEER. CDR3 size: 18 residues.

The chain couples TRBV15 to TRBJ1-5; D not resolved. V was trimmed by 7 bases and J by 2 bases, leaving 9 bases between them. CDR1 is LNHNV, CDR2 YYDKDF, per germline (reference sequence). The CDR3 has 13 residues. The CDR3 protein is CATNPEGNQPQHF. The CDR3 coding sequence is TGTGCCACCAACCCGGAGGGCAATCAGCCCCAGCATTTT.

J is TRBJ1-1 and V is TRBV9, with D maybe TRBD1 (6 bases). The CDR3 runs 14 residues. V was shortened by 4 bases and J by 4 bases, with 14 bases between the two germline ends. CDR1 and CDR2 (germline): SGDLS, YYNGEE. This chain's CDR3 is CASSYTGSGTEAFF. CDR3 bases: TGTGCCAGCAGCTATACAGGGTCGGGCACTGAAGCTTTCTTT.

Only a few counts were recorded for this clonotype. CDR3 residues: CASSQDRAGGNNEQYF. In DNA, the CDR3 is TGCGCCAGCAGCCAAGATCGAGCAGGGGGGAATAACGAGCAGTACTTC. The chain joins TRBV4-1 to TRBJ2-7, with D tentatively TRBD1 (7 bases). The ends were cut back, 0 bases at V and 5 bases at J, with 17 bases in the middle. This CDR3 has 16 residues. Germline CDR1 reads MGHRA; CDR2 reads YSYEKL.

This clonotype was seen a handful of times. As DNA, the CDR3 is TGTGCCAGCAGTGGTCAGGCCCTGAACACTGAAGCTTTCTTT. As protein: CASSGQALNTEAFF. The V gene is TRBV27, the J gene TRBJ1-1; no reliable D call. This CDR3 comprises 14 residues. Germline values: CDR1 MNHEY, CDR2 SMNVEV (reference sequence). V lost 5 bases, J lost 0 bases, and 10 bases lay in between.

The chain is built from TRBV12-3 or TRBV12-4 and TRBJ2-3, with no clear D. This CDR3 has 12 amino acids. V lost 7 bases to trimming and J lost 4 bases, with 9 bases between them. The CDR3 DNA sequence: TGTGCCAGCACCTCCGTACCAGATACGCAGTATTTT. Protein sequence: CASTSVPDTQYF.

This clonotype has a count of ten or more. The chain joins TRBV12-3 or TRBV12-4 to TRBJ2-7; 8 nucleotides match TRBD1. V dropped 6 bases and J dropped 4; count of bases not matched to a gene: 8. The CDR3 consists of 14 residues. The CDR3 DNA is TGTGCCAGCAGCACCGGGACAGGTTTTTACGAGCAGTACTTC. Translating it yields CASSTGTGFYEQYF.